This entry features one T cell receptor (beta chain) sequence. This sample was included in a study of blood T cell repertoires in COVID-19. About the study: There were acute and convalescent COVID-19 samples, and they came from the United States, Italy and Spain. PBMCs, B-cell-depleted T cells, or T cells were the source of the cDNA or gDNA that made up the material.

As handled by the study authors: Reference gene primers were amplified, and this amplification served to estimate nucleated cell counts. Measured with immunoSEQ multiplex PCR; TCRdb has only the in-frame clones, and not every one. V and J calls and clone size come straight from that table; D and trimming were deduced from the DNA. This sample carries 350,000 to 450,000 clones, around 84% of them seen once, and the ten largest clones take around 3%. Germline V lookup: CDR1 SGHTA, CDR2 FQGTGA. The CDR3 consists of 14 residues. Between the trimmed V and J ends, which lost 0 bases and 5 bases, there was a span of 10 bases.

The J gene is TRBJ1-1, the V gene TRBV7-3, with a tentative D call TRBD1 (5 bases). The sample comprised peripheral blood. The TCR sequence derives from a human donor in a cohort sampled during active COVID-19. The CDR3 coding sequence is TGTGCCAGCAGCTTAACCTTCTCAGGGACTGAAGCTTTCTTT. This gives the protein CASSLTFSGTEAFF.